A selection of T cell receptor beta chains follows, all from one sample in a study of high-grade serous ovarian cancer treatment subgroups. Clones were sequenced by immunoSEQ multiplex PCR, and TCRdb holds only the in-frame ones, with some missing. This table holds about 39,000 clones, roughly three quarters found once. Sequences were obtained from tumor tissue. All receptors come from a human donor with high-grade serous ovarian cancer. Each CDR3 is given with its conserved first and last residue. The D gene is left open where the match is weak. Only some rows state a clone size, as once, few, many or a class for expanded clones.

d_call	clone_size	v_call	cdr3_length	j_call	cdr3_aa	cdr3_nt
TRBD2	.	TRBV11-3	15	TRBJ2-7	CASSSQRGSSYEQYF	TGTGCCAGCAGCTCCCAGCGGGGAAGCTCCTACGAGCAGTACTTC
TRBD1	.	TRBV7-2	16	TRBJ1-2	CASSPRDRAFNYGYTF	TGTGCCAGCAGCCCCCGGGACAGGGCTTTTAACTATGGCTACACCTTC
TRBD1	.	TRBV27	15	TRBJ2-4	CASSPTGTGQNIQYF	TGTGCCAGCTCACCTACTGGGACAGGGCAAAACATTCAGTACTTC
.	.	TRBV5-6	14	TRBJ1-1	CASSWGSQVTEAFF	TGTGCCAGCAGCTGGGGTAGCCAAGTCACTGAAGCTTTCTTT
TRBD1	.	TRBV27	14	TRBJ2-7	CASSPGQGALEQYF	TGTGCCAGCAGTCCGGGACAGGGGGCGCTTGAGCAGTACTTC
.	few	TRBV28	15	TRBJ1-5	CASSLIAGSNQPQHF	TGTGCCAGCAGTTTAATAGCCGGTAGCAATCAGCCCCAGCATTTT
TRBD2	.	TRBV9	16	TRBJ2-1	CASSGQTSRPYNEQFF	TGTGCCAGCAGCGGACAGACTAGCCGGCCCTACAATGAGCAGTTCTTC
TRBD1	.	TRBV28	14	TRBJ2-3	CASSKGQGRDTQYF	TGTGCCAGCAGCAAAGGACAGGGTCGGGATACGCAGTATTTT
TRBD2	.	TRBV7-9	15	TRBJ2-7	CASSLELAGVSEQYF	TGTGCCAGCAGCTTAGAGCTAGCGGGAGTGAGCGAGCAGTACTTC
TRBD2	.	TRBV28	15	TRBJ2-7	CASTPGGTVSYEQYF	TGTGCCAGCACCCCGGGAGGGACTGTATCCTACGAGCAGTACTTC
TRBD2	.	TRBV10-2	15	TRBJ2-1	CASSESGRGYNEQFF	TGCGCCAGCAGTGAGAGCGGGAGGGGGTACAATGAGCAGTTCTTC
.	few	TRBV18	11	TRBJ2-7	CASSLQYEQYF	TGTGCCAGCTCATTACAATACGAGCAGTACTTC
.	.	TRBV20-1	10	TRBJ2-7	CSARTREQYF	TGCAGTGCCCGGACGAGGGAGCAGTACTTC
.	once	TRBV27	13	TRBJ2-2	CASSFTSTGELFF	TGTGCCAGCAGTTTTACATCAACCGGGGAGCTGTTTTTT
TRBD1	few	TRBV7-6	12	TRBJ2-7	CASSLAGTGQYF	TGTGCCAGCAGCTTAGCTGGGACAGGGCAGTACTTC
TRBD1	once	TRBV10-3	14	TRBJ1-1	CAISLTGGNTEAFF	TGTGCCATCAGTCTGACAGGGGGGAACACTGAAGCTTTCTTT
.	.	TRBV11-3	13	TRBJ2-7	CASSLPRGLEQYF	TGTGCCAGCAGCTTACCCAGGGGACTCGAGCAGTACTTC
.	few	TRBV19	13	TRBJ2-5	CASSMSPGETQYF	TGTGCCAGTAGTATGTCCCCAGGGGAGACCCAGTACTTC
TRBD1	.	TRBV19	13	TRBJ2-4	CASSGTGGNIQYF	TGTGCCAGTTCAGGGACAGGTGGGAACATTCAGTACTTC
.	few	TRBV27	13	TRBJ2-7	CASTSGDSYEQYF	TGTGCCAGCACGTCAGGGGACTCCTACGAGCAGTACTTC
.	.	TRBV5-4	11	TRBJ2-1	CASSFYNEQFF	TGTGCCAGCAGCTTTTACAATGAGCAGTTCTTC
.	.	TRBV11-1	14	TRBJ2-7	CASSLALGSYEQYF	TGTGCCAGCAGCTTGGCTCTGGGCAGCTACGAGCAGTACTTC
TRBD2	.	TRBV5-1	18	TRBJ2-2	CASSLRLAGDPNTGELFF	TGCGCCAGCAGCTTGAGACTAGCGGGAGATCCGAACACCGGGGAGCTGTTTTTT
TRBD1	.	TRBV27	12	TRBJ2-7	CASRDRGYEQYF	TGTGCCAGCAGGGACAGGGGCTACGAGCAGTACTTC